This TCR beta chain originates from a study of blood T cell repertoires in COVID-19. This table comes from immunoSEQ multiplex PCR, and its TCRdb copy is limited to in-frame clones, with some not included. The sample contains about 230,000 clones, under 85% of which appear only once. The CDR3 sequence is 17 residues long. Trimming cost V 3 bases and J 4 bases; bases outside gene matches: 12. CDR1 is ENHRY and CDR2 is SYGVKD in the germline V gene. The sequencing input was PBMCs or T cells enriched from blood (not recorded which). The source of this sequence is a man aged 55 to 70 who had recovered from COVID-19. V usage is TRBV10-3 and J usage is TRBJ1-1; TRBD1 aligns across 9 bases. CDR3 DNA: TGTGCCATCAGTGACCGGGACAGGGTTTTTATGGGCACTGAAGCTTTCTTT. Translating gives CAISDRDRVFMGTEAFF.